This passage covers 18 T cell receptor beta chains from one sample sequenced in a study of regulatory T cells in long-lasting Graves disease. With iRepertoire HTBI primers and Arm-PCR of CDR3 regions, TCR beta libraries were built. TCRdb itself ran the multiplex PCR reads through MiXCR, one entry per CDR3 protein. Among 350,000 to 500,000 distinct CDR3 sequences, over 15% were seen once, and the ten largest hold about 10%. Time point here: newly diagnosed GD, antithyroid drugs for less than 3 months. TCR sequences were obtained from RNA taken from PBMCs. This sample also belongs to another study, concerning T cells in Graves' hyperthyroidism and ophthalmopathy.

Here the sequenced sample was peripheral blood mononuclear cells (PBMCs), taken at new diagnosis, from a patient treated with antithyroid drugs. These receptors were taken from a woman aged 30 to 39 with Graves disease.

As to this clonotype: This clone may be a read error of a much larger clone one base away. The CDR3 loop is CASSPLGAGGGLGNEQYF. The CDR3 bases are TGTGCCAGCAGTCCCCTCGGGGCGGGAGGTGGTTTAGGGAATGAGCAGTACTTC. V is TRBV12-3 or TRBV12-4 and J is TRBJ2-1; 8 nucleotides match TRBD2. Gene TRBJ2-7 matches the end of the DNA better, so the J call may be wrong. The CDR3 covers 18 residues.

In its sample, this clonotype was seen a few times. The chain uses TRBV12-3 or TRBV12-4 and TRBJ2-1, with 9 bases matching TRBD2. With 4 bases clipped from V and 4 bases from J, the junction kept 8 bases outside the gene matches. CDR3 size: 16 residues. Here the CDR3 DNA reads TGTGCCAGCAGTTCTTATAGCGGGAGAGGTTACAATGAGCAGTTCTTC. Translation gives CASSSYSGRGYNEQFF.

At least ten counts were recorded for this clonotype. The genes are TRBV20-1 and TRBJ2-1, with D unresolved. V lost 1 base, J lost 6 bases, and 10 bases lay in between. This CDR3 is built from 13 residues. The V gene's germline CDR1 is DFQATT and CDR2 SNEGSKA (reference sequence). CDR3 nucleotide sequence: TGCAGTGCTAGAGTAGGGTCGGTCAATGAGCAGTTCTTC. Protein product: CSARVGSVNEQFF.

This clonotype was counted at least ten times. The J gene is TRBJ2-2, the V gene TRBV6-1; 7 bases agree with TRBD1. CDR1 MNHNS and CDR2 SASEGT come from the germline V gene. The CDR3 contains 15 residues. Trimming at V came to 6 bases and at J to 2 bases, leaving 6 bases not matched to a gene. CDR3 amino acids: CASRFDRANTGELFF. The CDR3 DNA sequence: TGTGCCAGCAGATTCGACAGGGCAAACACCGGGGAGCTGTTTTTT.

This clonotype was detected a few times. The chain carries TRBV11-2 and TRBJ2-2, with 10 bases fitting TRBD2. J was trimmed by 5 bases and V by 7 bases; bases with no gene match: 7. The CDR3 sequence is 15 residues long. The germline V gene has CDR1 SGHAT and CDR2 FQNNGV. Here the CDR3 reads CASIVLAGTTGELFF. As DNA, the CDR3 is TGTGCCAGCATCGTACTAGCGGGGACAACCGGGGAGCTGTTTTTT.

This clonotype came up many times. The chain links TRBV30 to TRBJ1-2, with TRBD1 identical over 8 bases. With V trimmed by 0 bases and J by 5 bases, 5 bases remained unmatched. The CDR3 sequence is 14 residues long. CDR1 and CDR2 from the germline V gene are GTSNPN and SVGIG (reference sequence). CDR3: CAWSVDRDQYGYTF. CDR3 nucleotide sequence: TGTGCCTGGAGTGTGGACAGGGATCAGTATGGCTACACCTTC. Combining the CDR3 with reference TRBV30 and TRBJ1-2 gives the whole variable domain SQTIHQWPATLVQPVGSPLSLECTVEGTSNPNLYWYRQAAGRGLQLLFYSVGIGQISSEVPQNLSASRPQDRQFILSSKKLLLSDSGFYLCAWSVDRDQYGYTFGSGTRLTVV.

This clonotype was counted a few times. The rearrangement links TRBV7-3 to TRBJ2-6; 9 nucleotides align to TRBD1. The CDR3 totals 18 residues. Trimming cost V 5 bases and J 0 bases; bases outside gene matches: 8. The V gene's germline CDR1 is SGHTA and CDR2 FQGTGA. CDR3 DNA sequence: TGTGCCAGCAGCACTCCCGGGACAGGGCCCTCTGGGGCCAACGTCCTGACTTTC. It yields the protein CASSTPGTGPSGANVLTF.

The chain links TRBV7-6 to TRBJ2-1, with D unclear. The V end was cut by 5 bases, the J end by 0 bases, with 11 bases between. Germline CDR1 and CDR2: SGHVS and FNYEAQ. This CDR3 is 15 amino acids long. The CDR3 is CASSPQLPSYNEQFF. CDR3 DNA sequence: TGTGCCAGCAGCCCACAGCTCCCCTCCTACAATGAGCAGTTCTTC.

The chain is built from TRBV5-5 and TRBJ2-3; perhaps D is TRBD1 or TRBD2 (5 bases each). This CDR3 is 17 amino acids long. The V end was cut by 4 bases, the J end by 0 bases, with 18 bases between. Germline lookup yields CDR1 SGHKS and CDR2 YYEKEE (reference sequence). DNA of the CDR3: TGTGCCAGCAGCCGGACTTTAGGGGCTTCTAGCACAGATACGCAGTATTTT. Translated: CASSRTLGASSTDTQYF.

This clonotype was seen repeatedly, ten times or more. V gene TRBV11-2 combines with J gene TRBJ1-1, with no clear D. The CDR3 is 16 amino acids. Germline CDR1 SGHAT, CDR2 FQNNGV. V was trimmed by 4 bases and J by 1 base, leaving 16 bases between them. The CDR3 region is CASSYTRAKRNTEAFF. In DNA, the CDR3 is TGTGCCAGCAGCTACACACGCGCAAAGAGGAACACTGAAGCTTTCTTT.

This clonotype has at least ten counts. The chain links TRBV5-1 to TRBJ2-7, with D possibly being TRBD1 (6 bases). From germline, CDR1 is SGHRS and CDR2 YFSETQ. This CDR3 region has 16 residues. The V gene lost 3 bases and the J gene lost 4 bases, with 20 bases spanning the gap. CDR3 sequence reads: CASSSSTGPYEYEQYF. In DNA, the CDR3 is TGCGCCAGCAGCTCGAGTACAGGGCCCTACGAATACGAGCAGTACTTC.

The rearrangement joins TRBV7-9 to TRBJ2-7; tentatively, D is TRBD2 (6 bases). The CDR3 is 11 amino acids. The germline gives CDR1 SEHNR, CDR2 FQNEAQ (reference sequence). Trimming took off 5 bases at V and 7 bases at J, with 9 bases between the two ends. The CDR3 spells CASSRGVEQYF. CDR3 DNA sequence: TGTGCCAGCAGCCGCGGGGTAGAGCAGTACTTC.

This clonotype was counted many times. The chain carries TRBV11-2 and TRBJ1-4, with 8 bases aligning to TRBD1. J gave up 7 bases and V 7 bases, and 8 bases lay outside the gene matches. The CDR3 consists of 14 residues. The germline CDR1 and CDR2 sequences are SGHAT and FQNNGV. The CDR3 reads CASTVSGGVEKLFF. CDR3 DNA sequence: TGTGCCAGCACCGTTTCAGGGGGCGTTGAAAAACTGTTTTTT.

The count of this clonotype is one. The chain has TRBV30 and TRBJ2-1; D is tentatively TRBD1 or TRBD2 (6 bases each). From germline, CDR1 is GTSNPN and CDR2 SVGIG (reference sequence). V gave up 8 bases and J gave up 5 bases, with 16 bases separating them. The CDR3 totals 13 residues. CDR3 sequence (DNA): TGTGCCCTGTCGGGGGCCGCACACAATGAGCAGTTCTTC. This encodes CALSGAAHNEQFF. Full variable domain (rest looked up from reference TRBV30 and TRBJ2-1): SQTIHQWPATLVQPVGSPLSLECTVEGTSNPNLYWYRQAAGRGLQLLFYSVGIGQISSEVPQNLSASRPQDRQFILSSKKLLLSDSGFYLCALSGAAHNEQFFGPGTRLTVL.

This clonotype came up many times. The chain couples TRBV28 to TRBJ2-7, with D perhaps assigned TRBD1 or TRBD2 (5 bases each). V was trimmed by 4 bases and J by 0 bases, leaving 34 bases between them. Looked up from germline, CDR1 is MDHEN and CDR2 is SYDVKM. This CDR3 region has 22 residues. The CDR3, as DNA: TGTGCCAGCAGTTCCCCTCTTAACCCCGGGACGGGATACAGCAAGGGCTCCTACGAGCAGTACTTC. Protein product: CASSSPLNPGTGYSKGSYEQYF.

Many counts were recorded for this clonotype. The DNA of the CDR3 is TGTGCGGTGGCCAGGGGAGGGACCGGTTTGGAGACCCAGTACTTC. Translation: CAVARGGTGLETQYF. This chain links TRBV10-3 with TRBJ2-5; possible D gene TRBD2, 7 bases. Looked up from germline, CDR1 is ENHRY and CDR2 is SYGVKD. This CDR3 spans 15 amino acids.

This clonotype has just a few counts. This sequence joins TRBV10-3 and TRBJ2-7; 9 bases line up with TRBD1. Germline CDR1 reads ENHRY; CDR2 reads SYGVKD. The V gene end was trimmed by 9 bases and the J gene end by 5 bases; junction bases not matched to a gene: 11. The CDR3 totals 14 residues. CDR3 sequence reads: CAIGTGQGNDEQYF. The CDR3, as DNA: TGTGCCATTGGGACGGGACAGGGTAACGACGAGCAGTACTTC.

This clonotype came up a few times. This sequence joins TRBV14 and TRBJ1-1; maybe TRBD1 (6 bases). The V end was cut by 3 bases, the J end by 3 bases, with 14 bases between. The CDR3 covers 15 residues. The germline V gene has CDR1 SGHDN and CDR2 FVKESK. CDR3 loop: CASSQTWGADTEAFF. Here the CDR3 DNA reads TGTGCCAGCAGCCAGACTTGGGGGGCGGACACTGAAGCTTTCTTT.